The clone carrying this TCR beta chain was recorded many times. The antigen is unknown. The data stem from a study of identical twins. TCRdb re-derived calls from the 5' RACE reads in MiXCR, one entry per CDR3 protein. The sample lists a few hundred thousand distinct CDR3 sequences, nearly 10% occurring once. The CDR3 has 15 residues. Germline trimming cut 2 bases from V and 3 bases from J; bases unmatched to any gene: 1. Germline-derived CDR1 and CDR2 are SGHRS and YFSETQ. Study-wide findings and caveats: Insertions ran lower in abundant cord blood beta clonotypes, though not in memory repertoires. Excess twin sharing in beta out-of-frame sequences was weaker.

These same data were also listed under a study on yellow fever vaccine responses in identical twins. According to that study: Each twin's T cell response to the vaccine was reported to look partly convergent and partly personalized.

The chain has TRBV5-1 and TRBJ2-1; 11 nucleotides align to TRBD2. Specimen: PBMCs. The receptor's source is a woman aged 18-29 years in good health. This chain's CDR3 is CASSFSGGVYNEQFF. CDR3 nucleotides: TGCGCCAGCAGCTTTAGCGGGGGGGTCTACAATGAGCAGTTCTTC.